This passage covers 2 T cell receptor beta chains from one sample sequenced in a study of tumor-infiltrating lymphocytes in primary liver carcinoma. Constant-region priming of around 490 ng total RNA yielded TCR beta cDNA. The TCR beta library was amplified through three nested multiplex PCR rounds in a modified ARM-PCR procedure. TRBV1-TRBV30 forward and Cbeta reverse primers drove the first two approximately 10-cycle rounds. TCRdb independently ran MiXCR on the multiplex PCR reads; one entry per CDR3 protein. The sample holds approximately 190,000 distinct CDR3 sequences, around 81% seen once. Co-extraction of RNA and DNA was performed on roughly 20-34 mg of unsorted bulk tissue. Sequenced sample: tumor tissue from primary liver carcinoma. These receptors were obtained from a man in his forties or fifties with primary liver carcinoma and hepatitis B virus infection.

The V call is TRBV4-2, the J call TRBJ2-1; D may be TRBD2 (5 bases). Germline V lookup: CDR1 LGHNA, CDR2 YNFKEQ. V gave up 4 bases and J gave up 4 bases, with 11 bases separating them. The CDR3 runs 14 residues. The CDR3 DNA reads as TGTGCCAGCAGCCTACTATCGGGATACAATGAGCAGTTCTTC. This codes for CASSLLSGYNEQFF.

As to this clonotype: Germline and junction disagree at one end, which may indicate a read error. This chain links TRBV9 with TRBJ2-1; no firm D call. CDR3 length: 14 residues. The germline V gene has CDR1 SGDLS and CDR2 YYNGEE. CDR3 coding DNA: TGTGCCAGCTCTCCCGTGCTTTCCTACAGTGAGCAGTTCTTC. Translating gives CASSPVLSYSEQFF.